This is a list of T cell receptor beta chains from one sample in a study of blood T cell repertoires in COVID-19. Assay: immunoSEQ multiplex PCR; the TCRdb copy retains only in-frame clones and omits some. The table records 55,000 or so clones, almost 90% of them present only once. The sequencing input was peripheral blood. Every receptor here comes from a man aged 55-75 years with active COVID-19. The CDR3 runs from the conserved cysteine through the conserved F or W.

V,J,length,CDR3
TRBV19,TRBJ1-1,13,CASSSGGYTEAFF
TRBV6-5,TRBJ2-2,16,CASSYESGGPIGELFF
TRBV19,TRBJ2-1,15,CASSIGPGSYNEQFF
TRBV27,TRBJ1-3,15,CASRSQGSSGNTIYF
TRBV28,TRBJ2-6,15,CASSPDSSGANVLTF
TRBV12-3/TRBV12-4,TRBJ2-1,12,CASIQAGAEQFF
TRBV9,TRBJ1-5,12,CASSPADQPQHF
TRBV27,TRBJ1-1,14,CASSLSSVNTEAFF
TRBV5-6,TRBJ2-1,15,CASSSGTSGSYEQFF
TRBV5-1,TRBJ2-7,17,CASSLGATSGGYYEQYF
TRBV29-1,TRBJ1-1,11,CSVLTGDPAFF
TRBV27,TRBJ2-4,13,CASQGGAKNIQYF
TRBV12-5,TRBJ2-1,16,CASGLDGGSSYNEQFF
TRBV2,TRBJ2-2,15,CASSPTTGGTGELFF
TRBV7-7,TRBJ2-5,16,CASSARLAGGGETQYF
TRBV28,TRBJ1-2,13,CASSFGGGYGYTF
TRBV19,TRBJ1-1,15,CASSIRTALATEAFF
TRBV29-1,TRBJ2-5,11,CSGDRGETQYF
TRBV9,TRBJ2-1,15,CASSVGSGRAAEQFF
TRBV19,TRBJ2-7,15,CASSIGLAGVYEQYF
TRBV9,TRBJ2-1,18,CASSVGLAGASSYNEQFF
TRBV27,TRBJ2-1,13,CASKAGVVDEQFF
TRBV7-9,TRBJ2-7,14,CASSGRDRPYEQYF
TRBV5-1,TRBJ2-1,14,CASSAAGSYNEQFF
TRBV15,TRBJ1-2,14,CATSSRDSGYGYTF